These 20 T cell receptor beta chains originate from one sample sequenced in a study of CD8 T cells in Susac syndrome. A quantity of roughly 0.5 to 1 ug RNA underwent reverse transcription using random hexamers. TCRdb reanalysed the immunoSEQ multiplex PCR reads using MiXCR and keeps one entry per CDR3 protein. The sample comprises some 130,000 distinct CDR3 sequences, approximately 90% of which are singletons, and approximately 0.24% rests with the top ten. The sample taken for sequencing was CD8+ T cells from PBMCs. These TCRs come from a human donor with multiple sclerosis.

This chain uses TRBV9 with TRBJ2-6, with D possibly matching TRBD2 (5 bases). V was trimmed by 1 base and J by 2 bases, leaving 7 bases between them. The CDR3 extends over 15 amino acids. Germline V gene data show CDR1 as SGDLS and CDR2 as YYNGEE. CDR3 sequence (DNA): TGTGCCAGCAGCGTAACTAGGACTGGGGCCAACGTCCTGACTTTC. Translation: CASSVTRTGANVLTF.

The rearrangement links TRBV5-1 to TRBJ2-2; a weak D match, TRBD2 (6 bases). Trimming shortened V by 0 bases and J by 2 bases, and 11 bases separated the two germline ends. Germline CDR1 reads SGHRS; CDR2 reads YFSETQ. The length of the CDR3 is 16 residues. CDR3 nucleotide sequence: TGCGCCAGCAGCTTGGAACTAGCATCAAACACCGGGGAGCTGTTTTTT. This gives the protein CASSLELASNTGELFF. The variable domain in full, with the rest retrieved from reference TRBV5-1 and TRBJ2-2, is KAGVTQTPRYLIKTRGQQVTLSCSPISGHRSVSWYQQTPGQGLQFLFEYFSETQRNKGNFPGRFSGRQFSNSRSEMNVSTLELGDSALYLCASSLELASNTGELFFGEGSRLTVL.

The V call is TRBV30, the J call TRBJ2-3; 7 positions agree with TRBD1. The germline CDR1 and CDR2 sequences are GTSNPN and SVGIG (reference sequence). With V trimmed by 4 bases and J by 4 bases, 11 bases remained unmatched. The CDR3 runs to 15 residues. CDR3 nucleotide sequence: TGTGCCTGGACCGAGAACAGAGGGGGCCCAGATACGCAGTATTTT. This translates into CAWTENRGGPDTQYF.

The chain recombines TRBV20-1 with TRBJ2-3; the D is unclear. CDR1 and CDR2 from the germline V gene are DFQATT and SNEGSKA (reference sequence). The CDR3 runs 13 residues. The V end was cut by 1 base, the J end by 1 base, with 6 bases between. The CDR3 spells CSARGLGTDTQYF. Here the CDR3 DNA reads TGCAGTGCTAGAGGGCTAGGCACAGATACGCAGTATTTT.

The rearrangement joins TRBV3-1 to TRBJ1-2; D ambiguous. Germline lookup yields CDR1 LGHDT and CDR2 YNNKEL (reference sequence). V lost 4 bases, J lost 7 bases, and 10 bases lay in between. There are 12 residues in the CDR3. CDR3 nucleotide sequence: TGTGCCAGCAGCCCCAGAGGGTTTGGCTACACCTTC. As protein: CASSPRGFGYTF.

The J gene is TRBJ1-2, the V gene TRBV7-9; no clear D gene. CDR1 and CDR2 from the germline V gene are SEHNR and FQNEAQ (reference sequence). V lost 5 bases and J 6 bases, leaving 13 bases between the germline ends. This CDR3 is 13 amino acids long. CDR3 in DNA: TGTGCCAGCAGCCCTTACCTGGACCATGGCTACACCTTC. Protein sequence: CASSPYLDHGYTF. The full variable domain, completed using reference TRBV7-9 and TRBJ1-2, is DTGVSQNPRHKITKRGQNVTFRCDPISEHNRLYWYRQTLGQGPEFLTYFQNEAQLEKSRLLSDRFSAERPKGSFSTLEIQRTEQGDSAMYLCASSPYLDHGYTFGSGTRLTVV.

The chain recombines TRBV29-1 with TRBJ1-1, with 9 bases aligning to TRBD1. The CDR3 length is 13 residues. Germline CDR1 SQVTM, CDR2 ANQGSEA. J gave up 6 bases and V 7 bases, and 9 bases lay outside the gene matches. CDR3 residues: CSAGGQGDSEAFF. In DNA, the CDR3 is TGCAGCGCCGGGGGACAGGGAGACTCTGAAGCTTTCTTT.

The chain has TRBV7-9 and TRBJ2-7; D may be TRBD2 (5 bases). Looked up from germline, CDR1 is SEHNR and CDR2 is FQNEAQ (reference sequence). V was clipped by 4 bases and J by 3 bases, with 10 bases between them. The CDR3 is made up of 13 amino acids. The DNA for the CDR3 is TGTGCCAGCAGCTCTTACCGGGACTACGAGCAGTACTTC. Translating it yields CASSSYRDYEQYF. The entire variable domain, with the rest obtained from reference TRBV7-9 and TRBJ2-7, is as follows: DTGVSQNPRHKITKRGQNVTFRCDPISEHNRLYWYRQTLGQGPEFLTYFQNEAQLEKSRLLSDRFSAERPKGSFSTLEIQRTEQGDSAMYLCASSSYRDYEQYFGPGTRLTVT.

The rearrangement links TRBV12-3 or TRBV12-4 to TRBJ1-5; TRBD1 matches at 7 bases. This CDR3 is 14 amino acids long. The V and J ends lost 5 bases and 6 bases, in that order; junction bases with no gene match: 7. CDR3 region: CASSGDRVTQPQHF. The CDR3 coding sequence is TGTGCCAGCAGTGGTGACAGGGTGACTCAGCCCCAGCATTTT.

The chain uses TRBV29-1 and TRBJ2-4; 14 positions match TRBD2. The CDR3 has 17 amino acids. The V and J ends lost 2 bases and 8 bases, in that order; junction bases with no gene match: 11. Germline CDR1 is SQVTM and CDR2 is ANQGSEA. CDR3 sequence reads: CSVETGLAGGLGDIQYF. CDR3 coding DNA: TGCAGCGTTGAAACAGGACTAGCGGGAGGCTTGGGGGACATTCAGTACTTC.

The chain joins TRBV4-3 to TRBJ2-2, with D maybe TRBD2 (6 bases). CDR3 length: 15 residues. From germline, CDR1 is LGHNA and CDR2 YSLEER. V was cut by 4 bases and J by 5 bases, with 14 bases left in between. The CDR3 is CASSPWGEGTGELFF. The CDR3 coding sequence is TGCGCCAGCAGCCCCTGGGGGGAAGGGACCGGGGAGCTGTTTTTT.

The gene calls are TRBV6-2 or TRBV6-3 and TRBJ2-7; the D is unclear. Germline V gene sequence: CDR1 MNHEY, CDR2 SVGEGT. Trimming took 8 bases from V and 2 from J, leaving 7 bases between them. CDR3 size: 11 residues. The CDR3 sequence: CASGITYEQYF. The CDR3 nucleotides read TGTGCCAGCGGGATTACCTACGAGCAGTACTTC.

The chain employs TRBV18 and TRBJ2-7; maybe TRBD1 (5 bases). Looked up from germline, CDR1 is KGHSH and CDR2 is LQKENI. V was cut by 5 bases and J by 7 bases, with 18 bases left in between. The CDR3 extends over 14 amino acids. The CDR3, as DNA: TGTGCCAGCTCAGAACCCACCAGGGAAGGGGAGCAGTACTTC. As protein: CASSEPTREGEQYF.

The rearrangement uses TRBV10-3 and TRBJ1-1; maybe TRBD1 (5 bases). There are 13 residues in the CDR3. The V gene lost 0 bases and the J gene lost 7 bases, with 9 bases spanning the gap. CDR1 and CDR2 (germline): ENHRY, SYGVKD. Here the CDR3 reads CAISESLGVEAFF. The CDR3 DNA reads TGTGCCATCAGTGAGTCTCTGGGGGTTGAAGCTTTCTTT.

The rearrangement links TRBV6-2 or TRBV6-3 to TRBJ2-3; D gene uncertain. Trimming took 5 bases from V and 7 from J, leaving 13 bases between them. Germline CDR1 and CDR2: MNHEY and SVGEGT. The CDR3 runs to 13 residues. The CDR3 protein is CASSPWSPHTQYF. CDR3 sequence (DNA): TGTGCCAGCAGTCCATGGAGTCCTCATACGCAGTATTTT.

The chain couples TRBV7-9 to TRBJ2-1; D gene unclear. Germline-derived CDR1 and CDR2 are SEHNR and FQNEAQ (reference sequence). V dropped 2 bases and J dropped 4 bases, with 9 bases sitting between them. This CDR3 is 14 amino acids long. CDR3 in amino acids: CASSLLAAYNEQFF. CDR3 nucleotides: TGTGCCAGCAGCTTATTGGCGGCATACAATGAGCAGTTCTTC.

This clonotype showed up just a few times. Written as DNA, the CDR3 is TGTGCCAGCAGTCCATCGGGGGACGAGCAGTACTTC. Its protein product is CASSPSGDEQYF. J is TRBJ2-7 and V is TRBV12-3 or TRBV12-4; a weak D match, TRBD2 (6 bases). V gave up 5 bases and J gave up 5 bases, with 10 bases separating them. The CDR3 sequence is 12 residues long.

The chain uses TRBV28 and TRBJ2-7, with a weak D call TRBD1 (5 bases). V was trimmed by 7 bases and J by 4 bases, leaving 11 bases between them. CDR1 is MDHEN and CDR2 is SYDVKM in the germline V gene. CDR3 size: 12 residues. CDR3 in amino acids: CASTAHRYEQYF. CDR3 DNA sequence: TGTGCCAGCACCGCTCACAGGTACGAGCAGTACTTC.

The CDR3 here is CASNHDSNSYNEQFF. The DNA for the CDR3 is TGTGCCAGCAATCACGACTCCAACTCCTACAATGAGCAGTTCTTC. The chain joins TRBV6-1 to TRBJ2-1; D is ambiguous. The CDR3 runs 15 residues. The germline gives CDR1 MNHNS, CDR2 SASEGT. Trimming took off 7 bases at V and 0 bases at J, with 13 bases between the two ends.

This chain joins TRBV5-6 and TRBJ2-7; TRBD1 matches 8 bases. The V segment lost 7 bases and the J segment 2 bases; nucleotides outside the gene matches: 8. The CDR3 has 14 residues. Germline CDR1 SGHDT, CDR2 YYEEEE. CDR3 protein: CASQAGTGPYEQYF. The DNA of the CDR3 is TGTGCCAGCCAGGCGGGGACAGGACCCTACGAGCAGTACTTC.